A single sample gave rise to the 13 T cell receptor beta chains below, sequenced in a study of technical replicates of blood from a handful of donors. Here immunoSEQ multiplex PCR was the method, and the copy in TCRdb shows in-frame clones only, minus some. This sample has about 84,000 clones, with approximately 93% found just once. Sequencing input: T cells isolated from PBMCs. The origin of the receptors is a human donor in good health.

The rearrangement joins TRBV6-6 to TRBJ2-2; D is perhaps TRBD1 (6 bases). With 4 bases removed from V and 2 bases from J, the gap between germline ends came to 11 bases. The CDR3 is 15 residues long. Germline V gene sequence: CDR1 MNHNY, CDR2 SVGAGI (reference sequence). The CDR3 coding sequence is TGTGCCAGCAGTTCTGGGGGCCTAAACACCGGGGAGCTGTTTTTT. Encoded protein: CASSSGGLNTGELFF.

The genes are TRBV7-8 and TRBJ2-1; 7 bases align to TRBD1. The CDR3 is 14 amino acids. The germline V gene encodes CDR1 SGHVS and CDR2 FQNEAQ. With 2 bases clipped from V and 5 bases from J, the junction kept 3 bases outside the gene matches. The CDR3, as DNA: TGTGCCAGCAGCTTACCGGACAGGCACAATGAGCAGTTCTTC. Its translation is CASSLPDRHNEQFF.

The CDR3 protein is CASSQAGAAYEQYF. The DNA for the CDR3 is TGTGCCAGCAGCCAAGCGGGAGCAGCCTACGAGCAGTACTTC. This chain joins TRBV14 and TRBJ2-7; D perhaps matches TRBD2 (6 bases). V was cut by 1 base and J by 2 bases, with 9 bases left in between. Germline V lookup: CDR1 SGHDN, CDR2 FVKESK. CDR3 length: 14 amino acids.

The chain is built from TRBV6-5 and TRBJ1-5; 7 nucleotides line up with TRBD1. The CDR3 runs to 14 residues. Germline CDR1 and CDR2: MNHEY and SVGAGI. The junction had 9 bases not matched to a gene; V was cut back by 8 bases and J by 5 bases. Here the CDR3 DNA reads TGTGCCAGCGGGGGTGGGGACAGATATCAGCCCCAGCATTTT. It encodes CASGGGDRYQPQHF.

Concerning this clone itself: It is unclear where the CDR3 begins or ends on the DNA, so no DNA is shown, and the CDR3 is as TCRdb lists it. The gene calls are TRBV28 and TRBJ2-7; the D call TRBD2 from the table was never checked on the DNA. The V gene's germline CDR1 is MDHEN and CDR2 SYDVKM. The CDR3 region is 14 residues in length, termini included. CDR3 region: CASSSSAGNYEQYF.

The chain employs TRBV6-1 and TRBJ1-5; D may be TRBD1 (6 bases). This CDR3 has 15 amino acids. V gave up 0 bases and J gave up 2 bases, with 8 bases separating them. Germline CDR1 reads MNHNS; CDR2 reads SASEGT. The CDR3 reads CASSEATGRNQPQHF. CDR3 in DNA: TGTGCCAGCAGTGAAGCAACAGGGCGCAATCAGCCCCAGCATTTT.

The chain uses TRBV6-6 and TRBJ2-3; TRBD2 might be the D (6 bases). This CDR3 is built from 12 residues. The germline V and J ends were trimmed by 8 bases and 2 bases, with 8 bases remaining between them. CDR1 is MNHNY, CDR2 SVGAGI, per germline (reference sequence). The CDR3 is CASRGDTDTQYF. Here the CDR3 DNA reads TGTGCCAGCCGCGGGGACACAGATACGCAGTATTTT.

The count of this clone is one. V is TRBV2 and J is TRBJ1-1, with 7 bases that match TRBD1. V trimming: 5 bases; J trimming: 7 bases; junction bases outside the gene matches: 4. Per the germline V gene, CDR1 is SNHLY and CDR2 is FYNNEI. CDR3 length equals 12 residues. The DNA for the CDR3 is TGTGCCAGCAGTAGACAGGGTGTTGAAGCTTTCTTT. It codes for CASSRQGVEAFF.

The chain recombines TRBV27 with TRBJ2-7; 11 nucleotides agree with TRBD1. Germline CDR1 MNHEY, CDR2 SMNVEV (reference sequence). The CDR3 length is 16 residues. Trimming took 5 bases from V and 1 from J; bases not matched to a gene: 7. The CDR3 protein is CASSRRDRGSSYEQYF. CDR3 DNA sequence: TGTGCCAGCAGTCGCCGGGACAGGGGGTCGTCCTACGAGCAGTACTTC.

The chain combines TRBV7-3 with TRBJ2-1; TRBD2 aligns across 9 bases. Germline loops: CDR1 SGHTA, CDR2 FQGTGA. CDR3 length equals 15 residues. J lost 5 bases, V lost 5 bases, and 7 bases had no gene match. CDR3 in DNA: TGTGCCAGCAGCCAGGGGGTAGCGGGGGACAATGAGCAGTTCTTC. It specifies CASSQGVAGDNEQFF.

The J gene is TRBJ1-6, the V gene TRBV5-4; a weak D match, TRBD1 (5 bases). V was trimmed by 0 bases and J by 6 bases, leaving 13 bases between them. The CDR3 consists of 16 residues. Per germline, CDR1 SGHNT and CDR2 YYREEE (reference sequence). The chain's CDR3 is CASSLGRGYPNSPLHF. The CDR3 nucleotides are TGTGCCAGCAGCTTGGGCCGGGGGTACCCTAATTCACCCCTCCACTTT.

J is TRBJ2-1 and V is TRBV5-1, with 7 bases fitting TRBD1. Germline assignment: CDR1 SGHRS and CDR2 YFSETQ. Trimming cost V 4 bases and J 8 bases; bases outside gene matches: 12. The CDR3 is 15 amino acids. The CDR3 sequence: CASSLTGTAVHEQFF. As DNA, the CDR3 is TGCGCCAGCAGCCTGACGGGGACAGCTGTCCATGAGCAGTTCTTC.

The rearrangement joins TRBV4-1 to TRBJ1-5; D is undetermined. Trimming pared 6 bases from V and 6 bases from J, leaving 15 bases between. The CDR3 extends over 14 amino acids. The V gene's germline CDR1 is MGHRA and CDR2 YSYEKL. In nucleotides, the CDR3 is TGCGCCAGCAGGGATGAGGGCAAATCTCAGCCCCAGCATTTT. Its translation: CASRDEGKSQPQHF.